This TCR beta chain was retrieved from a study of spatial heterogeneity in lung cancer. The germline V gene encodes CDR1 SEHNR and CDR2 FQNEAQ (reference sequence). The CDR3 length is 14 residues. V lost 1 base and J 5 bases, leaving 11 bases between the germline ends. Documented time point: sample taken at primary tumor resection. There were 72 donors, all of them untreated patients with early-stage non-small cell lung cancer. Overall study findings and caveats: Tumor mutation count correlated with how many alpha and beta TCRs expanded intratumorally. Tracking of ubiquitous and regional nonsynonymous mutations by counts of ubiquitous and regional expanded TCRs, respectively, was seen.

Every individual TCR cDNA molecule carried its own unique molecular identifier, which allowed correction of PCR and sequencing errors. MiXCR, applied by TCRdb to the 5' RACE reads, yields one record per CDR3 protein. The table has around 9,600 distinct CDR3 sequences, roughly 5.5% seen once. This clonotype has only a few counts. Its antigen is still unknown. V and J are TRBV7-9 and TRBJ2-5, with D hard to call. The sequence derives from a female donor with early-stage non-small cell lung cancer. The sequencing used lung tumor tissue, collected at surgery. The CDR3 bases are TGTGCCAGCAGCTTAGTTGAGCAATTCGAGACCCAGTACTTC. Protein product: CASSLVEQFETQYF.